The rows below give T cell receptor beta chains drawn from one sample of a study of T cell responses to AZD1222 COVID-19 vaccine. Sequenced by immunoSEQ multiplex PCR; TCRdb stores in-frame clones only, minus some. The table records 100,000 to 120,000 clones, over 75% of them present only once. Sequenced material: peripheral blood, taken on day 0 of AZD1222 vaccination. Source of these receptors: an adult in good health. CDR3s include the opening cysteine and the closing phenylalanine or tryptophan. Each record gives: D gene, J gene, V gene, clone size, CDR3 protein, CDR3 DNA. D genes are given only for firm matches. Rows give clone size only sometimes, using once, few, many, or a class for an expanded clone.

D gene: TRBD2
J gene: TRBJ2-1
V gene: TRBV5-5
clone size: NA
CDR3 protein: CASSLDSGRWNEQFF
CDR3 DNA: TGTGCCAGCAGCTTGGATAGCGGGAGGTGGAATGAGCAGTTCTTC

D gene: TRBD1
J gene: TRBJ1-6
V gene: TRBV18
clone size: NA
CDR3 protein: CASSPRQGDNSPLHF
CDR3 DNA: TGTGCCAGCTCACCCAGACAGGGAGATAATTCACCCCTCCACTTT

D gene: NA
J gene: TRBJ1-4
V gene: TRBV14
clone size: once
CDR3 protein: CASSRIGREKLFF
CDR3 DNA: TGTGCCAGCAGCCGCATCGGGAGGGAAAAACTGTTTTTT

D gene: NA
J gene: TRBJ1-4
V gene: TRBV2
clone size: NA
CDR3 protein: CASSAGAFNEKLFF
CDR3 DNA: TGTGCCAGCAGTGCGGGGGCATTTAATGAAAAACTGTTTTTT

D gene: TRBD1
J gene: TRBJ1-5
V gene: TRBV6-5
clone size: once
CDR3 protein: CASSQQGGPHKPQHF
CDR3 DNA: TGTGCCAGCAGTCAGCAGGGGGGCCCGCATAAGCCCCAGCATTTT

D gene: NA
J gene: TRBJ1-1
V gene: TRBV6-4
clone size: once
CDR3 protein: CASSDGLNTEAFF
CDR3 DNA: TGTGCCAGCAGTGACGGTTTGAACACTGAAGCTTTCTTT

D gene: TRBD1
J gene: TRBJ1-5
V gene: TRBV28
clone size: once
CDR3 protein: CASSAGQGGNQPQHF
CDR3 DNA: TGTGCCAGCAGTGCCGGACAGGGCGGCAATCAGCCCCAGCATTTT

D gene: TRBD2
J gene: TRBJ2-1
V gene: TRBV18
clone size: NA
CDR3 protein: CASSPGSGTSGRDGDNEQFF
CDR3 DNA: TGTGCCAGCTCTCCCGGGTCCGGGACTAGCGGGAGAGACGGGGACAATGAGCAGTTCTTC

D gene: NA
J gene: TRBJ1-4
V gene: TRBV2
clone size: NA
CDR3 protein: CASSSTGTTGEKLFF
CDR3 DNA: TGTGCCAGCAGTAGCACCGGGACCACTGGGGAAAAACTGTTTTTT

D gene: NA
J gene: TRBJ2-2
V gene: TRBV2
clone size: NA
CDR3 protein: CASQTSLNTGELFF
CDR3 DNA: TGTGCCAGCCAAACTAGCTTGAACACCGGGGAGCTGTTTTTT

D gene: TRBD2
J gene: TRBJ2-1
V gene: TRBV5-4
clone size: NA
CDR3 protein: CASSLGGLADNEQFF
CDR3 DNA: TGTGCCAGCAGCTTGGGGGGACTAGCGGACAATGAGCAGTTCTTC

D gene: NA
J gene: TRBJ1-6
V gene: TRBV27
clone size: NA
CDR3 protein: CASSPGTSPFRSPLHF
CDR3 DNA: TGTGCCAGCAGCCCCGGGACTTCCCCATTCCGTTCACCCCTCCACTTT

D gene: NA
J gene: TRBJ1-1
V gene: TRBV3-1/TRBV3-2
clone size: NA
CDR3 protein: CASSLPHSGSNTEAFF
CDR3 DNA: TGTGCCAGCAGCCTACCTCATTCGGGTAGTAACACTGAAGCTTTCTTT

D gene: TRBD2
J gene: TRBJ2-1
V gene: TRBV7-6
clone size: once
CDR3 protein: CASSLEGSGGPYNEQFF
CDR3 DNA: TGTGCCAGCAGCTTAGAGGGGAGCGGGGGCCCCTACAATGAGCAGTTCTTC

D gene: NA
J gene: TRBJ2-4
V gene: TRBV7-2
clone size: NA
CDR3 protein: CASSFRQGGNIQYF
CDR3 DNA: TGTGCCAGCAGCTTCCGACAGGGAGGGAACATTCAGTACTTC

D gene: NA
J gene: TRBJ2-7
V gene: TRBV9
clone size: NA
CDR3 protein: CASSVGTLGYEQYF
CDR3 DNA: TGTGCCAGCAGCGTAGGAACTCTAGGCTACGAGCAGTACTTC

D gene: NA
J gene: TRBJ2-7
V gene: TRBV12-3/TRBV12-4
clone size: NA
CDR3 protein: CASGGGFEQYF
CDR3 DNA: TGTGCCAGCGGAGGAGGGTTCGAGCAGTACTTC

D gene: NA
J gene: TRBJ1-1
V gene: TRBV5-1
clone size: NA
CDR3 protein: CASSVQGISTEAFF
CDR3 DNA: TGCGCCAGCAGCGTACAGGGAATTAGCACTGAAGCTTTCTTT

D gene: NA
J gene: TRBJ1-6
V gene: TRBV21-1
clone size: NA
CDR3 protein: CASSKRQAHPYLPNSPLHF
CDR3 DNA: TGTGCCAGCAGCAAAAGACAGGCCCACCCGTATCTACCTAATTCACCCCTCCACTTT

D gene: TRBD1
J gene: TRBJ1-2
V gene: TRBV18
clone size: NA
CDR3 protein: CASGGQGSNGYTF
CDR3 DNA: TGTGCCAGCGGTGGACAGGGCTCAAATGGCTACACCTTC

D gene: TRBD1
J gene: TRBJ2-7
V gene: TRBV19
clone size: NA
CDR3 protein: CASTPTGGFYEQYF
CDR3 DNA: TGTGCCAGTACCCCAACAGGGGGATTCTACGAGCAGTACTTC

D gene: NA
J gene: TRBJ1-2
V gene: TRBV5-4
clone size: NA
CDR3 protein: CASSLGGRPDGYTF
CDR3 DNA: TGTGCCAGCAGCTTAGGGGGGAGACCTGATGGCTACACCTTC

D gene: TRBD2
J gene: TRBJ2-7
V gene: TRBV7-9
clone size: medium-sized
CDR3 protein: CASREGLDYEQYF
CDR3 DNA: TGTGCCAGCAGGGAGGGACTAGACTACGAGCAGTACTTC

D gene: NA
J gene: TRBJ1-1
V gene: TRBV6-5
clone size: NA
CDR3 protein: CASSYISGGTEAFF
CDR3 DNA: TGTGCCAGCAGTTACATATCTGGGGGCACTGAAGCTTTCTTT

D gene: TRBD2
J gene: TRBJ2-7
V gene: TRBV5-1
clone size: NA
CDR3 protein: CASSLGTSGGAVSYEQYF
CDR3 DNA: TGCGCCAGCAGCTTGGGAACTAGCGGAGGGGCGGTCTCGTACGAGCAGTACTTC

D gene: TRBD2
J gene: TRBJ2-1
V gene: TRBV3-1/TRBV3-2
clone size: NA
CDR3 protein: CASSKTLPSLTGGPLNEQFF
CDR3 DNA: TGTGCCAGCAGCAAAACACTCCCGTCCTTAACGGGAGGGCCTTTAAATGAGCAGTTCTTC

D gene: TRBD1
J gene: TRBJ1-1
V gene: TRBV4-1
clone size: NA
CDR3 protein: CASSQAYRGRTEAFF
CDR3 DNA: TGCGCCAGCAGCCAAGCTTACAGGGGCCGAACTGAAGCTTTCTTT

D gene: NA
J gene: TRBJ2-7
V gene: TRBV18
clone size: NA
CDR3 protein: CASSPSVGDEQYF
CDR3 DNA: TGTGCCAGCTCACCTTCCGTGGGGGACGAGCAGTACTTC

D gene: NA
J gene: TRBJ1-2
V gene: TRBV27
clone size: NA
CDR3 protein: CASSIGLTYGYTF
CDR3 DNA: TGTGCCAGCAGTATCGGACTTACCTATGGCTACACCTTC

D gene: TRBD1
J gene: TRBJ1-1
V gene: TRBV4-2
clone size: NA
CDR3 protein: CASSQDTGVNTEAFF
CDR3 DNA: TGTGCCAGCAGCCAAGACACAGGGGTGAACACTGAAGCTTTCTTT

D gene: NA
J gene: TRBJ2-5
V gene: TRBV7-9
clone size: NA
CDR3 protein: CASSLTGGVSETQYF
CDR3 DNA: TGTGCCAGCAGCTTAACCGGAGGGGTTTCGGAGACCCAGTACTTC

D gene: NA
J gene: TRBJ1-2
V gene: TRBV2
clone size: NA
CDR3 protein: CASSLSTVPYGYTF
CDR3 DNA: TGTGCCAGCAGTCTGTCGACGGTACCCTATGGCTACACCTTC

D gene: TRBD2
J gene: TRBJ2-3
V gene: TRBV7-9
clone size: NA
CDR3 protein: CASSREGNTDTQYF
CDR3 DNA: TGTGCCAGCTCGAGGGAGGGGAACACAGATACGCAGTATTTT

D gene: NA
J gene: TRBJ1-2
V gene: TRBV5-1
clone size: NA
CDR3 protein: CASSPSQGNYGYTF
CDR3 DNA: TGCGCCAGCAGCCCCTCACAGGGAAACTATGGCTACACCTTC

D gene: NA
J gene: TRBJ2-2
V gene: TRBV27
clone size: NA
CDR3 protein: CASSLYRVGTGELFF
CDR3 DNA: TGTGCCAGCAGTTTATACAGGGTGGGCACCGGGGAGCTGTTTTTT

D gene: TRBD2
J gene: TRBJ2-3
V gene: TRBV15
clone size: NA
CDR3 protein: CATNRGLIAGAGDTQYF
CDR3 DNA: TGTGCCACCAACAGGGGCCTTATAGCGGGAGCTGGAGATACGCAGTATTTT

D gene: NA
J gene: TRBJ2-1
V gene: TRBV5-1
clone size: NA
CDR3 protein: CASSLIANEQFF
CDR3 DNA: TGCGCCAGCAGCTTGATAGCGAATGAGCAGTTCTTC

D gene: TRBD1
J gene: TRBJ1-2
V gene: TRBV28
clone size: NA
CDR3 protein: CASSEMTGLPYYGYTF
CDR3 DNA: TGTGCCAGCAGTGAAATGACAGGGCTGCCCTACTATGGCTACACCTTC

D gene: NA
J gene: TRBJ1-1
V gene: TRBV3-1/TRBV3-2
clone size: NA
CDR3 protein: CASSQIRGEAFF
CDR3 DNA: TGTGCCAGCAGCCAAATAAGGGGGGAAGCTTTCTTT

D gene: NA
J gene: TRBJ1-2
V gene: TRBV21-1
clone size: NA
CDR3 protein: CASSKTEATLYGYTF
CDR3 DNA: TGTGCCAGCAGCAAGACGGAGGCTACCCTCTATGGCTACACCTTC

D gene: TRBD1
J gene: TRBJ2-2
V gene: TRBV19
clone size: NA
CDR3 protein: CASRRDRGRRKDAGELFF
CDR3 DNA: TGTGCCAGTAGAAGGGACAGGGGGAGAAGGAAGGACGCCGGGGAGCTGTTTTTT

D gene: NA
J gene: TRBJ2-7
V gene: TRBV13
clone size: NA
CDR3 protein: CASSTHTTVVREQYF
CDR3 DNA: TGTGCCAGCAGCACGCACACGACAGTGGTACGGGAGCAGTACTTC

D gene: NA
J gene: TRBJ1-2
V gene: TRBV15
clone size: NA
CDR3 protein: CATSRDPGTKAYGYTF
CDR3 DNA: TGTGCCACCAGCAGAGATCCAGGGACAAAGGCCTATGGCTACACCTTC

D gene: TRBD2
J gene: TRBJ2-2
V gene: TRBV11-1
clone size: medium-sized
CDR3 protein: CASSFASGRTGELFF
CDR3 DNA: TGTGCCAGCAGCTTCGCTAGCGGGAGAACCGGGGAGCTGTTTTTT

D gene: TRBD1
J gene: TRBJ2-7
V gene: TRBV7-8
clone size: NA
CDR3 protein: CASSLAPTGDYEQYF
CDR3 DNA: TGTGCCAGCAGCTTAGCGCCGACAGGGGACTACGAGCAGTACTTC

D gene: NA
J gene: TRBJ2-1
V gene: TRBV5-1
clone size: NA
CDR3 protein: CASSFGGAGNEQFF
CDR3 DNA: TGCGCCAGCAGCTTTGGCGGGGCTGGAAATGAGCAGTTCTTC

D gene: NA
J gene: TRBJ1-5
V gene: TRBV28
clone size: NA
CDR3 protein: CASRRTDTSNQPQHF
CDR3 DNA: TGTGCCAGCAGGCGGACGGACACAAGCAATCAGCCCCAGCATTTT

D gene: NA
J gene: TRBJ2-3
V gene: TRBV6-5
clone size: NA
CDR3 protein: CASSWGDTDTQYF
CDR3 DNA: TGTGCCAGCAGTTGGGGTGACACAGATACGCAGTATTTT

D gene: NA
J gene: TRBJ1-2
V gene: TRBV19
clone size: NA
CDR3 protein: CASDGPRGGYTF
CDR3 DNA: TGTGCCAGTGACGGCCCCAGAGGTGGCTACACCTTC

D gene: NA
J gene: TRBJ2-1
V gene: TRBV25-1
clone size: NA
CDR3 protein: CASSGDVPEQFF
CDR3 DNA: TGTGCCAGCAGTGGAGACGTGCCTGAGCAGTTCTTC

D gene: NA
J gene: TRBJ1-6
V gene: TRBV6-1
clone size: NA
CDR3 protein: CASSEVGGPNSPLHF
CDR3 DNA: TGTGCCAGCAGTGAAGTCGGGGGACCCAATTCACCCCTCCACTTT

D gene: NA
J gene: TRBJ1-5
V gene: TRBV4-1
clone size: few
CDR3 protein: CASSQERGRVNQPQHF
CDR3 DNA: TGCGCCAGCAGCCAAGAGAGAGGCCGGGTCAATCAGCCCCAGCATTTT

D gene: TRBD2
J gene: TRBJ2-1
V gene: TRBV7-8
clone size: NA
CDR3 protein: CASSTRRLAGVLYNEQFF
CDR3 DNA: TGTGCCAGCAGCACCCGCCGGCTAGCGGGAGTTCTCTACAATGAGCAGTTCTTC

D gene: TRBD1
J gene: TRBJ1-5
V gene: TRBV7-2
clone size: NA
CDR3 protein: CASSPWDSSYQPQHF
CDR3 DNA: TGTGCCAGCAGCCCATGGGACAGCTCCTATCAGCCCCAGCATTTT

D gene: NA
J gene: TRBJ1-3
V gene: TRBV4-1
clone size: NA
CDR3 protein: CASSQYTVGIGNTIYF
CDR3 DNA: TGCGCCAGCAGCCAATACACAGTCGGTATTGGAAACACCATATATTTT

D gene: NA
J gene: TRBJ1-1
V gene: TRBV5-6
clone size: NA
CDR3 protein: CASSLVVHPMNTEAFF
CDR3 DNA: TGTGCCAGCAGCTTGGTAGTGCACCCCATGAACACTGAAGCTTTCTTT

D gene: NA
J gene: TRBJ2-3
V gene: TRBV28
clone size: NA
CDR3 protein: CASSFLGGKVPDTQYF
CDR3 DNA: TGTGCCAGCAGTTTTCTGGGGGGAAAAGTTCCAGATACGCAGTATTTT

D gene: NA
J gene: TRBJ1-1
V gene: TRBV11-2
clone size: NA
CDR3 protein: CASSLDWVQGTAFF
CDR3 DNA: TGTGCCAGCAGCTTAGATTGGGTGCAGGGTACGGCTTTCTTT

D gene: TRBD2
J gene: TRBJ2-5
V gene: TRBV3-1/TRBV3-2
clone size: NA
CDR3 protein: CASSQDGRLAGEGGTQETQYF
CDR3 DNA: TGTGCCAGCAGCCAAGATGGCCGGCTAGCGGGAGAGGGGGGGACCCAAGAGACCCAGTACTTC

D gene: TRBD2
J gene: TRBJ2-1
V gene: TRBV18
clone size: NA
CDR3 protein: CASSPWREGSNEQFF
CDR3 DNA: TGTGCCAGCTCACCTTGGCGGGAGGGGTCCAATGAGCAGTTCTTC